A single T cell receptor beta chain is shown here with its context. Extracted total RNA amounted to at least 6 micrograms for each sample. Germline V gene sequence: CDR1 SGHTS, CDR2 YDEGEE. The CDR3 covers 14 residues. Trimming cost V 0 bases and J 4 bases, with 10 bases left between them. Together with a sample-barcoded 5' primer, a J-beta primer mix was included in a second PCR lasting about 6 to 11 cycles. Using its own MiXCR run on the 5' RACE reads, TCRdb lists one record per CDR3 protein. The sample carries roughly 550,000 distinct CDR3 sequences, approximately 25% recorded once. The data belong to a study of blood T cells in healthy people across ages. These same data were also listed under a study on T cells of mothers and their children. As that report states: Unrelated mother-child pairs always had slightly, but never significantly, lower normalized overlap than related pairs.

The clonotype was recovered from a boy younger than 18 in good health. The sequencing input was blood. The chain combines TRBV5-8 with TRBJ1-1, with a tentative D call TRBD1 (6 bases). CDR3: CASSLGLGGTEAFF. The CDR3 bases are TGTGCCAGCAGCTTGGGTCTAGGGGGCACTGAAGCTTTCTTT. Supplemented by reference TRBV5-8 and TRBJ1-1, the full variable domain reads EAGVTQSPTHLIKTRGQQATLRCSPISGHTSVYWYQQALGLGLQFLLWYDEGEERNRGNFPPRFSGRQFPNYSSELNVNALELEDSALYLCASSLGLGGTEAFFGQGTRLTVV.